Listed below are T cell receptor beta chains from one sample, sequenced in a study of T cell changes during pregnancy in multiple sclerosis. Produced via immunoSEQ multiplex PCR; TCRdb's table is partial and in-frame only. The sample comprises 90,000 to 120,000 clones, around 94% of which are singletons, and around 1.2% rests with the top ten. Specimen: peripheral blood, collected in the second trimester of pregnancy. These TCRs come from a female donor with multiple sclerosis, enrolled in a pregnancy study. The CDR3 runs from the conserved cysteine through the conserved F or W. Fields, in order: D gene, CDR3 length, clone size, J gene, V gene, CDR3 protein, CDR3 DNA. A D gene is named only where the DNA matches it firmly. The size field is filled for only some rows; it gives once, few, many or a size class.

>TRBD1|14|.|TRBJ1-1|TRBV10-3
CAISGQGGVTEAFF
TGTGCCATCAGTGGACAGGGGGGAGTCACTGAAGCTTTCTTT
>TRBD1|14|.|TRBJ2-7|TRBV5-1
CASSLAGQAYEQYF
TGCGCCAGCAGCTTGGCGGGACAGGCCTACGAGCAGTACTTC
>TRBD1|14|.|TRBJ2-7|TRBV5-1
CASSPTGNSYEQYF
TGCGCCAGCAGCCCGACAGGGAATTCCTACGAGCAGTACTTC
>TRBD1|13|.|TRBJ1-2|TRBV27
CASSPSTGGGYTF
TGTGCCAGCAGTCCTTCGACAGGGGGCGGCTACACCTTC
>TRBD1|15|.|TRBJ2-7|TRBV18
CASSPFDRVVYEQYF
TGTGCCAGCTCACCATTCGACAGGGTGGTTTACGAGCAGTACTTC
>TRBD2|17|.|TRBJ2-7|TRBV7-8
CASSRTSGSRSSYEQYF
TGTGCCAGCAGCCGGACTAGCGGGAGTCGCAGCTCCTACGAGCAGTACTTC
>TRBD1|11|.|TRBJ1-2|TRBV19
CASTRTGDYTF
TGTGCCAGTACCAGGACAGGAGACTACACCTTC
>.|14|.|TRBJ1-1|TRBV7-8
CASRPFGADTEAFF
TGTGCCAGCAGGCCATTTGGGGCGGACACTGAAGCTTTCTTT
>.|15|.|TRBJ1-2|TRBV27
CASSLSGRSNYGYTF
TGTGCCAGCAGTCTCTCAGGAAGATCCAACTATGGCTACACCTTC
>TRBD2|15|.|TRBJ2-1|TRBV6-4
CASSRLAGEYNEQFF
TGTGCCAGCAGCAGACTAGCGGGTGAATACAATGAGCAGTTCTTC
>.|14|.|TRBJ2-5|TRBV7-9
CASSLAHPQETQYF
TGTGCCAGCAGCTTAGCCCATCCCCAAGAGACCCAGTACTTC
>.|15|.|TRBJ2-5|TRBV18
CASSSRRDSQETQYF
TGTGCCTCCAGCTCACGGCGGGACTCACAAGAGACCCAGTACTTC
>TRBD1|15|.|TRBJ2-5|TRBV6-1
CASSGRDRIGETQYF
TGTGCCAGCAGTGGCCGGGACAGAATCGGGGAGACCCAGTACTTC
>.|14|.|TRBJ2-4|TRBV6-1
CASSSNTGKNIQYF
TGTGCCAGCAGTTCAAATACAGGGAAAAACATTCAGTACTTC
>TRBD2|15|.|TRBJ2-5|TRBV19
CASSMGLAAQETQYF
TGTGCCAGTAGTATGGGGCTAGCGGCACAAGAGACCCAGTACTTC
>TRBD1|15|.|TRBJ1-4|TRBV9
CASSLTGATNEKLFF
TGTGCCAGCAGCTTGACAGGGGCAACTAATGAAAAACTGTTTTTT
>TRBD2|18|once|TRBJ2-3|TRBV7-6
CASSLRQGGLADTDTQYF
TGTGCCAGCAGCTTGAGGCAGGGAGGGTTAGCGGACACAGATACGCAGTATTTT
>.|11|.|TRBJ1-3|TRBV5-3
CARSLSNTIYF
TGTGCCAGAAGCTTGTCTAACACCATATATTTT
>TRBD1|14|.|TRBJ1-4|TRBV4-1
CASSPGQAVEKLFF
TGCGCCAGCAGCCCGGGACAGGCGGTGGAAAAACTGTTTTTT
>TRBD2|12|.|TRBJ2-7|TRBV30
CAWTRLAYEQYF
TGTGCCTGGACCCGACTAGCGTACGAGCAGTACTTC
>TRBD2|17|.|TRBJ2-7|TRBV2
CASSEGVAAGVVYEQYF
TGTGCCAGCAGTGAAGGTGTAGCGGCGGGAGTGGTCTACGAGCAGTACTTC
>TRBD2|15|.|TRBJ2-7|TRBV10-3
CATAGTSPPGYEQYF
TGTGCCACCGCCGGGACTAGCCCACCCGGGTACGAGCAGTACTTC
>TRBD1|15|.|TRBJ1-5|TRBV6-1
CASREGQSPNQPQHF
TGTGCCAGCAGGGAGGGACAGTCACCCAATCAGCCCCAGCATTTT
>TRBD2|16|.|TRBJ2-7|TRBV19
CASSRLAGGKWHEQYF
TGTGCCAGTAGTAGACTAGCGGGAGGAAAGTGGCACGAGCAGTACTTC
>.|15|.|TRBJ2-7|TRBV19
CASSIDRGRLYEQYF
TGTGCCAGTAGTATAGATCGTGGCCGACTCTACGAGCAGTACTTC
>TRBD2|18|.|TRBJ2-2|TRBV10-1
CASSKVGLAGSDTGELFF
TGCGCCAGCAGTAAAGTGGGACTAGCGGGATCAGACACCGGGGAGCTGTTTTTT
>.|14|.|TRBJ2-5|TRBV9
CASSVDLVQETQYF
TGTGCCAGCAGCGTAGACTTGGTTCAAGAGACCCAGTACTTC
>TRBD1|13|.|TRBJ1-1|TRBV30
CAWSSALGGNAFF
TGTGCCTGGAGTTCAGCCTTAGGGGGCAATGCTTTCTTT
>TRBD1|14|.|TRBJ1-2|TRBV30
CAWSVGTEHYGYTF
TGTGCCTGGAGTGTGGGGACAGAGCACTATGGCTACACCTTC
>.|15|.|TRBJ1-4|TRBV4-1
CASSRGQGGGEKLFF
TGCGCCAGCAGCCGGGGCCAGGGCGGGGGGGAAAAACTGTTTTTT
>TRBD2|14|.|TRBJ2-1|TRBV4-1
CASRHRLAGDEQFF
TGCGCCAGCAGACACAGACTAGCGGGGGATGAGCAGTTCTTC
>.|12|few|TRBJ1-1|TRBV5-1
CASSLGPGYAFF
TGCGCCAGCAGCTTGGGTCCGGGGTATGCTTTCTTT
>TRBD1|15|.|TRBJ1-3|TRBV28
CATWTGATSGNTIYF
TGTGCCACCTGGACAGGGGCCACTTCAGGAAACACCATATATTTT
>.|15|few|TRBJ1-1|TRBV28
CASREATGVNTEAFF
TGTGCCAGCAGAGAAGCGACAGGCGTGAACACTGAAGCTTTCTTT
>TRBD1|16|.|TRBJ1-1|TRBV27
CASSLLTGTGTGEAFF
TGTGCCAGCAGTTTATTAACCGGGACAGGGACGGGGGAAGCTTTCTTT
>.|17|.|TRBJ2-6|TRBV7-9
CASSLGSSTSGANVLTF
TGTGCCAGCAGCTTAGGGTCGAGCACTTCTGGGGCCAACGTCCTGACTTTC
>.|14|.|TRBJ2-3|TRBV19
CASSGGQPPDTQYF
TGTGCCAGTAGTGGCGGACAGCCACCCGATACGCAGTATTTT
>.|15|.|TRBJ1-1|TRBV30
CAWSDLGAPFTEAFF
TGTGCCTGGAGCGATTTAGGGGCCCCGTTCACTGAAGCTTTCTTT
>.|13|.|TRBJ2-3|TRBV29-1
CSVDVRVTDTQYF
TGCAGCGTTGATGTCAGGGTCACAGATACGCAGTATTTT
>.|15|.|TRBJ2-7|TRBV7-3
CASSLNGGRGGEQYF
TGTGCCAGCAGCTTAAACGGCGGCAGGGGTGGCGAGCAGTACTTC
>.|16|.|TRBJ2-6|TRBV6-1
CASSEVQGIGANVLTF
TGTGCCAGCAGTGAAGTGCAGGGGATCGGGGCCAACGTCCTGACTTTC
>TRBD1|14|.|TRBJ1-3|TRBV2
CASSDRVSGNTIYF
TGTGCCAGCAGCGACAGGGTCTCTGGAAACACCATATATTTT
>.|16|few|TRBJ2-7|TRBV7-5
CVRSPLSGHFADEQYF
TGTGTCAGAAGCCCTCTGTCGGGACACTTTGCGGACGAGCAGTACTTC
>.|13|.|TRBJ2-7|TRBV19
CASSGGRALEQYF
TGTGCCAGTAGTGGCGGCAGGGCCCTCGAGCAGTACTTC
>TRBD1|15|.|TRBJ2-3|TRBV18
CASSPPGQATDTQYF
TGTGCCAGCTCACCACCCGGACAGGCGACGGATACGCAGTATTTT